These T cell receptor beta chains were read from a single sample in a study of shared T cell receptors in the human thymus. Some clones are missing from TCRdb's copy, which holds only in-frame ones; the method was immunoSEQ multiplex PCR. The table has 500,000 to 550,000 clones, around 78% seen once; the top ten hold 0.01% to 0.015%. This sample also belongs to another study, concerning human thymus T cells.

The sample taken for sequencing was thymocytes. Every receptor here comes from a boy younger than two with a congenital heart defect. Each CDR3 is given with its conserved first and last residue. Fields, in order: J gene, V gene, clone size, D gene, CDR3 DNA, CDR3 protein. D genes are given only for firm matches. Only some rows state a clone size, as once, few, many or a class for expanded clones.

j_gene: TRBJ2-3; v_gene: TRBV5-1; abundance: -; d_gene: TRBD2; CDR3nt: TGCGCCAGCAGCTTGGCCCTAGCGGGGGACACAGATACGCAGTATTTT; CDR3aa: CASSLALAGDTDTQYF
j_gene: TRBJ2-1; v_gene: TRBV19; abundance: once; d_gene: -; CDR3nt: TGTGCCAGTAGTACCAGGGACTTACCCAATGAGCAGTTCTTC; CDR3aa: CASSTRDLPNEQFF
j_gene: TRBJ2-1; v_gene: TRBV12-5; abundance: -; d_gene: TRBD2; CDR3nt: TGTGCTAGTGGTTTTGTAGCGGGAGATGATGGTGAGCAGTTCTTC; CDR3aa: CASGFVAGDDGEQFF
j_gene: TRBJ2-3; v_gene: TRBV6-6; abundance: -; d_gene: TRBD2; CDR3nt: TGTGCCAGCAGTTATACTAGCGGGAGTGTAGCAGATACGCAGTATTTT; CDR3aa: CASSYTSGSVADTQYF
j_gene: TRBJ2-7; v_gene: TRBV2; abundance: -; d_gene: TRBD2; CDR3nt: TGTGCCAGCAGTGAGCCCTCACAGGCTGCAGGGAGGGGCTACGAGCAGTACTTC; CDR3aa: CASSEPSQAAGRGYEQYF
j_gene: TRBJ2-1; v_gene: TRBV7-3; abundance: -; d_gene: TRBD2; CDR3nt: TGTGCCAGCAGCTTTGGGGGGGAGAATGAGCAGTTCTTC; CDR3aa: CASSFGGENEQFF
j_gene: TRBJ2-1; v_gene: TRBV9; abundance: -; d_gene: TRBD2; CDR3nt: TGTGCCAGCAGCGTAGGTCAGCGGGAAATCTTCAATGAGCAGTTCTTC; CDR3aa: CASSVGQREIFNEQFF
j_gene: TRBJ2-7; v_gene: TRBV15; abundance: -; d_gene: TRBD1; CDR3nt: TGTGCCACAGGCCCCCCGGGACAGGGGGCTAGCGAGCAGTACTTC; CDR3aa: CATGPPGQGASEQYF
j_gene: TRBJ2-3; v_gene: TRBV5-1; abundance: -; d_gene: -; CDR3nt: TGCGCCAGCAGCTTGTCACAGGTTTATAGCACAGATACGCAGTATTTT; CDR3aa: CASSLSQVYSTDTQYF
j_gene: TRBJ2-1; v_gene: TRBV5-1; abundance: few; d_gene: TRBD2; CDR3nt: TGCGCCAGCAGCGCGGGACTAGCGGGAGAGACGAATGAGCAGTTCTTC; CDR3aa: CASSAGLAGETNEQFF
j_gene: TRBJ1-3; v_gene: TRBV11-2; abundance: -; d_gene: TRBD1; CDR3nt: TGTGCCAGCAGCTTAGGTCCGCCGGGACAGCCGTCTGGAAACACCATATATTTT; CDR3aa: CASSLGPPGQPSGNTIYF
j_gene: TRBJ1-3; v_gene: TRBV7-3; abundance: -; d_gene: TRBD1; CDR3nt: TGTGCCAGCAGCCGGACAGGGGGTGACACCATATATTTT; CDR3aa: CASSRTGGDTIYF
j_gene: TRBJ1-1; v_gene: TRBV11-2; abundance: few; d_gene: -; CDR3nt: TGTGCCAGCAGCTTAGATCGGGAAGGGAATGGTGAAGCTTTCTTT; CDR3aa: CASSLDREGNGEAFF
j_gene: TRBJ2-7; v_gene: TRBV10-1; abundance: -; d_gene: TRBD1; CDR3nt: TGCGCCAGCAGTCCCTCGGGACAGGGTTCCCACGAGCAGTACTTC; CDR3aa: CASSPSGQGSHEQYF
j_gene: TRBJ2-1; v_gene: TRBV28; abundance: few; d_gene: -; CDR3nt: TGTGCCAGCAGTTTATGGGCCGTGGGAGAAGGGAGTGAGCAGTTCTTC; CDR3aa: CASSLWAVGEGSEQFF
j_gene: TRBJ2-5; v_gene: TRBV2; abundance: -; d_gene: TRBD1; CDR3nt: TGTGCCAGCAGTGAGGGAATAGGGACAGGGAGGGAGACCCAGTACTTC; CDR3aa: CASSEGIGTGRETQYF
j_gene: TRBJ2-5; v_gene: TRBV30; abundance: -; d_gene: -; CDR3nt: TGTGCCTGGAGCGCTGAGGGCTCGGAGACCCAGTACTTC; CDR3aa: CAWSAEGSETQYF
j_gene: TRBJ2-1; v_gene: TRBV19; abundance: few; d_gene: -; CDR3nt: TGTGCCAGTAGGCAGGGTTCTGCCGCGCAGTTCTTC; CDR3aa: CASRQGSAAQFF
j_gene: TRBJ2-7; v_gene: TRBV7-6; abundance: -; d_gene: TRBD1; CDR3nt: TGTGCCAGCAGCCCGAGACCGGGACAGGGCCACGAGCAGTACTTC; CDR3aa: CASSPRPGQGHEQYF
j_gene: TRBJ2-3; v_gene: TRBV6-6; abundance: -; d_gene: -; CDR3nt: TGTGCCAGCAGTTACGCTCGGGAGTGGGGCACAGATACGCAGTATTTT; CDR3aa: CASSYAREWGTDTQYF
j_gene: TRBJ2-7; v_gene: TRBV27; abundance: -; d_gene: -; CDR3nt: TGTGCCAGCAGTTTCGGAGGGGACGAGCAGTACTTC; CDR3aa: CASSFGGDEQYF
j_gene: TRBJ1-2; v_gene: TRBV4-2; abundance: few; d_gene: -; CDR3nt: TGTGCCAGCAGCCAGGACCCTCCCGAGGGCCTGTCCTATGGCTACACCTTC; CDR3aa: CASSQDPPEGLSYGYTF
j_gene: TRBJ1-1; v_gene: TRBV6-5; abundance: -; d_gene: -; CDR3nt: TGTGCCAGCAGCCAAATGAACACTGAAGCTTTCTTT; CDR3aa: CASSQMNTEAFF
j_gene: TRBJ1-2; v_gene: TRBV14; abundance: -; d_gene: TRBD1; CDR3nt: TGTGCCAGGGGACAGGGGGCGGACTATGGCTACACCTTC; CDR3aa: CARGQGADYGYTF
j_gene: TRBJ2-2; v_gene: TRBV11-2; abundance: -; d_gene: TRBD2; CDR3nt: TGTGCCAGCAGCTTAGATCGACGGCGGGAGGGGACCGGGGAGCTGTTTTTT; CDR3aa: CASSLDRRREGTGELFF
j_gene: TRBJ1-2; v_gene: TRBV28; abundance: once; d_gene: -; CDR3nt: TGTGCCACCTTGGAGGGCAGGCCTAACTATGGCTACACCTTC; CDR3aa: CATLEGRPNYGYTF
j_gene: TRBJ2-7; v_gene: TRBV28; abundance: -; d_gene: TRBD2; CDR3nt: TGTGCCAGCAGTCTCTCCCCCTTGGGCAGCGGGAGATGCTACGAGCAGTACTTC; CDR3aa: CASSLSPLGSGRCYEQYF
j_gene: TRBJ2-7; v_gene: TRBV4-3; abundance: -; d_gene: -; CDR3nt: TGCGCCAGCAGCCAAGATGTCGCGGGTGAGCAGTACTTC; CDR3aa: CASSQDVAGEQYF
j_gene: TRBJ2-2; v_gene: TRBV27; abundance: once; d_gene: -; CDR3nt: TGTGCCAGCAGTCTTAAAAGAGTTGGGGGCTTATGGACCGGGGAGCTGTTTTTT; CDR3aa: CASSLKRVGGLWTGELFF
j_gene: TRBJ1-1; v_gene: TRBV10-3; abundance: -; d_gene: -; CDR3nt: TGTGCCATCAGAACTCGGAACACTGAAGCTTTCTTT; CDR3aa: CAIRTRNTEAFF
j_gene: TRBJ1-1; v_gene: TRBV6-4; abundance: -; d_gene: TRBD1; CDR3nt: TGTGCCAGCAGAGCCGACAGGGTGGGCACTGAAGCTTTCTTT; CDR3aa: CASRADRVGTEAFF
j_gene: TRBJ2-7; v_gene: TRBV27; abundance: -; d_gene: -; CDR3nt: TGTGCCAGCACTCCAGGGGTCGAGCAGTACTTC; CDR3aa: CASTPGVEQYF
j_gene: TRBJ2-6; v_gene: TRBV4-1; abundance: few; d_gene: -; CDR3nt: TGCGCCAGCAGCGAAACAGGCTCTGGGGCCAACGTCCTGACTTTC; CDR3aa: CASSETGSGANVLTF
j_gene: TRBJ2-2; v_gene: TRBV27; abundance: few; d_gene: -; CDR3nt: TGTGCCAGCAGTCCACAGGGTTGCACCGGGGAGCTGTTTTTT; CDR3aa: CASSPQGCTGELFF
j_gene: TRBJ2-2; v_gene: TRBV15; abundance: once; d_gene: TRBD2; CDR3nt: TGTGCCACCAGGGGGACTAGCGGGAGGGCCCCGAACACCGGGGAGCTGTTTTTT; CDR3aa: CATRGTSGRAPNTGELFF
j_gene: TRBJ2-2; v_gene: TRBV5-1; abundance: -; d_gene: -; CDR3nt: TGCGCCAGCAGCTTGGAGCGTGAAGGCCCCGGGGAGATGTTTTTT; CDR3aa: CASSLEREGPGEMFF
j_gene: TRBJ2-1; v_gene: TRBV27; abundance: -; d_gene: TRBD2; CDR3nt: TGTGCCAGCTCCTTAGCGGGGGACAATGAGCAGTTCTTC; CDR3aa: CASSLAGDNEQFF
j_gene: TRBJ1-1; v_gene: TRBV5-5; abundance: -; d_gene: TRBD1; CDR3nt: TGTGCCAGCAGCGGCGGACAGGACCGCACTGAAGCTTTCTTT; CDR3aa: CASSGGQDRTEAFF
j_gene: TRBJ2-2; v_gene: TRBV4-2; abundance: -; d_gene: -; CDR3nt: TGTGCCAGCAGCCAAGAGGGGGCGGCCGCGAACACCGGGGAGCTGTTTTTT; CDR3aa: CASSQEGAAANTGELFF
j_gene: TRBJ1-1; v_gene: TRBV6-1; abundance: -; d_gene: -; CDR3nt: TGTGCCAGCAGCCCCCAGGGGAACACTGAAGCTTTCTTT; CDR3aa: CASSPQGNTEAFF
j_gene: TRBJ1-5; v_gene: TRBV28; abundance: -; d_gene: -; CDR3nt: TGTGCCAGCACCCGAACCTGGGGGGGACGTTGGAACAATCAGCCCCAGCATTTT; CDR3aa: CASTRTWGGRWNNQPQHF
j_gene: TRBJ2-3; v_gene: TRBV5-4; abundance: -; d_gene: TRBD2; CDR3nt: TGTGCCAGCAGCCGACTAGCGGGAGCCCCCTCTAATACGCAGTATTTT; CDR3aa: CASSRLAGAPSNTQYF
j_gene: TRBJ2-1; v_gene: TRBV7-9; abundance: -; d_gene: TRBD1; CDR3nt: TGTGCCAGCAGCCGACACACCAGGGACAGACCCTACAATGAGCAGTTCTTC; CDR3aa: CASSRHTRDRPYNEQFF
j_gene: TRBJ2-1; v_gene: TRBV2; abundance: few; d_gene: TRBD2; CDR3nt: TGTGCCAGCACCACTAGCGGGATAATGAGTGAGCAGTTCTTC; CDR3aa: CASTTSGIMSEQFF
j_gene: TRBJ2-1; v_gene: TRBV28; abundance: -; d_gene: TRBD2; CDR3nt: TGTGCCAGCAGTTTCCGCGGGAGTCCTGAGCAGTTCTTC; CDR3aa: CASSFRGSPEQFF
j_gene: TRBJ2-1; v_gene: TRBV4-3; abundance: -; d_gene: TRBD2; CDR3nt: TGCGCCAGCAGCCCGGTAGCGGGAGCACCCTACAATGAGCAGTTCTTC; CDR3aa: CASSPVAGAPYNEQFF
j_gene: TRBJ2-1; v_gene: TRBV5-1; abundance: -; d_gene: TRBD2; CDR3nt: TGCGCCAGCAGCTTGGCCACGACTAGCGGGAAAGGTCTGGCTCCCAATGAGCAGTTCTTC; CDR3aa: CASSLATTSGKGLAPNEQFF
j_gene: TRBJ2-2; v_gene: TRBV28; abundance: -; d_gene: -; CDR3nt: TGTGCCAGCAGTTCCGGGATTGACACCGGGGAGCTGTTTTTT; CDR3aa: CASSSGIDTGELFF
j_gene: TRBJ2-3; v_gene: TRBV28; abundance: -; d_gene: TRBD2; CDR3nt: TGTGCCAGCAGTTTCCGGCTAGCGGGAACAGATACGCAGTATTTT; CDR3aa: CASSFRLAGTDTQYF
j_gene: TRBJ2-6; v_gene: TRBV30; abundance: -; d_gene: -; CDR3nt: TGTGCCTGGAGCGTAACAGGGCCCGGGGCCAACGTCCTGACTTTC; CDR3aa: CAWSVTGPGANVLTF
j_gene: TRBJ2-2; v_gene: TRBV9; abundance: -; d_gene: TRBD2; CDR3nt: TGTGCCAGCAGCGGTACTAGCGGGAGCGATACCGGGGAGCTGTTTTTT; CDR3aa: CASSGTSGSDTGELFF
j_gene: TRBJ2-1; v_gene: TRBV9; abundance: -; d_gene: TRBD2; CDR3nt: TGTGCCAGCAGCGCCCGCACCCGACTAGCGGGAGTTCATGAGCAGTTCTTC; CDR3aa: CASSARTRLAGVHEQFF